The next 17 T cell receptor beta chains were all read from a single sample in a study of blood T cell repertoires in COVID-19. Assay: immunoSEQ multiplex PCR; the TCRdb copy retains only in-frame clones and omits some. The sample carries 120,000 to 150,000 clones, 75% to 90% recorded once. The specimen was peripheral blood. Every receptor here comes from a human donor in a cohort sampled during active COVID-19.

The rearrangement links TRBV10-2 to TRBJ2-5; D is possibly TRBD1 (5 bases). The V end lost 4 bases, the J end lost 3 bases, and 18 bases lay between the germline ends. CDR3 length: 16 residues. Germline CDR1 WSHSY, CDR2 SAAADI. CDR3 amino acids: CASSAALVGPKETQYF. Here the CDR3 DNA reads TGCGCCAGCAGTGCCGCTCTAGTGGGGCCAAAAGAGACCCAGTACTTC.

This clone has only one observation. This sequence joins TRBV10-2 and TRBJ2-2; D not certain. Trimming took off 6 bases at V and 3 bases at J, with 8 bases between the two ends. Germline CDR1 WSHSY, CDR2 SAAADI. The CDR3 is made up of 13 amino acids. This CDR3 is CASRARDTGELFF. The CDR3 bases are TGCGCCAGCAGGGCCCGGGACACCGGGGAGCTGTTTTTT.

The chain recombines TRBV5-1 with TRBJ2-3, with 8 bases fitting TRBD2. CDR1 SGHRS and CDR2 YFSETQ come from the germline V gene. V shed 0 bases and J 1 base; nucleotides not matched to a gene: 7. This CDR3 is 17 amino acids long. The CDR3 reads CASSLAGGDTGTDTQYF. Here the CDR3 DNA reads TGCGCCAGCAGCTTGGCCGGGGGGGACACGGGCACAGATACGCAGTATTTT.

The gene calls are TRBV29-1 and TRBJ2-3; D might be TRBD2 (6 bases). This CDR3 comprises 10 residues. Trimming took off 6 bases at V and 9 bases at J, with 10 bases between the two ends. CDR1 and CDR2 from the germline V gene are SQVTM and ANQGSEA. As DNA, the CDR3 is TGCAGCGTCCTCAGCGGGACGCAGTATTTT. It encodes CSVLSGTQYF.

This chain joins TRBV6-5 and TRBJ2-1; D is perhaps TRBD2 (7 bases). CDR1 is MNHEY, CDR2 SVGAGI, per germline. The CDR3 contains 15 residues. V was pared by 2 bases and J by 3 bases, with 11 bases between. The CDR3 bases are TGTGCCAGCAGTTACCGGGGGGCCGGCTACAATGAGCAGTTCTTC. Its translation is CASSYRGAGYNEQFF.

For the CDR3, the DNA is TGCGCCAGCAGCCAAGATTTACGGGACAGGGGTGTGGGATATAATTCACCCCTCCACTTT. This gives the protein CASSQDLRDRGVGYNSPLHF. The chain employs TRBV4-1 and TRBJ1-6; TRBD1 agrees at 10 bases. There are 20 residues in the CDR3. Germline V lookup: CDR1 MGHRA, CDR2 YSYEKL. J lost 4 bases, V lost 0 bases, and 12 bases had no gene match.

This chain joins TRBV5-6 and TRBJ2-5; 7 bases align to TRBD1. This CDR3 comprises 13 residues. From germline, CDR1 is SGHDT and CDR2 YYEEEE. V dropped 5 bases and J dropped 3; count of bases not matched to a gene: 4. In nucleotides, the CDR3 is TGTGCCAGCAGTAGGGGGACAGAAGAGACCCAGTACTTC. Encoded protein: CASSRGTEETQYF.

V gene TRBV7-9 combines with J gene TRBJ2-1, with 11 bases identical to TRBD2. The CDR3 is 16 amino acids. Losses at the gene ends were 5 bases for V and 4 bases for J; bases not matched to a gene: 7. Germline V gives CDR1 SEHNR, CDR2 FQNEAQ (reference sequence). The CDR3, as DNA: TGTGCCAGCAGCCCACCTTTAGCGGGGGGGTACAATGAGCAGTTCTTC. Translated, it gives CASSPPLAGGYNEQFF.

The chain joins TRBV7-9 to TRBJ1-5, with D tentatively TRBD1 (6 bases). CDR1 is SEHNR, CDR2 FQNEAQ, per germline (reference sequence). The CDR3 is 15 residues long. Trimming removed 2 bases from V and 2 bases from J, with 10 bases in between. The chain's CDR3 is CASSLSGDGNQPQHF. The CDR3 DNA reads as TGTGCCAGCAGCTTATCAGGGGATGGCAATCAGCCCCAGCATTTT.

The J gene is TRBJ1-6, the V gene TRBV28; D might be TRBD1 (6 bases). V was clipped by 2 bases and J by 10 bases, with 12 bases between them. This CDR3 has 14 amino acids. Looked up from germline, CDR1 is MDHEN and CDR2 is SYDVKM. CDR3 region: CASSLTGHESPLHF. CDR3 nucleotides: TGTGCCAGCAGTTTAACGGGACATGAGTCACCCCTCCACTTT.

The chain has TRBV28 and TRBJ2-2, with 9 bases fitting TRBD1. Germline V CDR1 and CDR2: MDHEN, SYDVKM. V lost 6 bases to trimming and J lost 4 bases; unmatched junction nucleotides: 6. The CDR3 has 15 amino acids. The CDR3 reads CASSPGQGLTGELFF. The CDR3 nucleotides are TGTGCCAGCAGCCCGGGACAGGGTCTCACCGGGGAGCTGTTTTTT.

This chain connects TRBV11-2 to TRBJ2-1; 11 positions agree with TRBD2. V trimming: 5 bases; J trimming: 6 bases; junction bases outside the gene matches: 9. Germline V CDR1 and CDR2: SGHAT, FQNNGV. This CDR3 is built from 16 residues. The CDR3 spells CASSPVLAGVLNEQFF. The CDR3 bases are TGTGCCAGCAGCCCCGTACTAGCGGGAGTTCTCAATGAGCAGTTCTTC.

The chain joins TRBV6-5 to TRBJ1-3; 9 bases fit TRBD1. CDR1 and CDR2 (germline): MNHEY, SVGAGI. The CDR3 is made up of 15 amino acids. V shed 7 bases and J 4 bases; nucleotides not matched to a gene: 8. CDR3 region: CASTPRTGVGNTIYF. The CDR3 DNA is TGTGCCAGCACCCCCCGGACAGGGGTAGGAAACACCATATATTTT.

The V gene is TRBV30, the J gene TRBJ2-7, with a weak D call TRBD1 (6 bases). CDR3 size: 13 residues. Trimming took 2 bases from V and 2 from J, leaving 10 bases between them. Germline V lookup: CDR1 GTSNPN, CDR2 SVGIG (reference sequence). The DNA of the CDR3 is TGTGCCTGGAGTTCGGACAGAACCTACGAGCAGTACTTC. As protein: CAWSSDRTYEQYF.

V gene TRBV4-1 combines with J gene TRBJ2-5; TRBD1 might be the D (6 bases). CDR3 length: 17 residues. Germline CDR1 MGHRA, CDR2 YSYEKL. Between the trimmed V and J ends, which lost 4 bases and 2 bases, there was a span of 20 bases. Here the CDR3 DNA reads TGCGCCAGCAGCCTTAGGGGATATAAGGGGGAGCAAGAGACCCAGTACTTC. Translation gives CASSLRGYKGEQETQYF.

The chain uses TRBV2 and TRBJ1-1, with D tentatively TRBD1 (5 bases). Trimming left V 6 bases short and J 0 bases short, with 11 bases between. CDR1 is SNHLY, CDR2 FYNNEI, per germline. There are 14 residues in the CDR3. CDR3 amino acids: CASREGRMNTEAFF. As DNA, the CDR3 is TGTGCCAGCAGGGAGGGACGAATGAACACTGAAGCTTTCTTT.

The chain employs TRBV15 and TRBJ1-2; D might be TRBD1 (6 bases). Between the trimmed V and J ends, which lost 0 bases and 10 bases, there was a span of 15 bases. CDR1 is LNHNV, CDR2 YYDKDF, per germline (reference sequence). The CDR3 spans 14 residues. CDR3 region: CATSRDLDRGFYTF. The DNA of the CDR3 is TGTGCCACCAGCAGAGATTTGGACAGAGGATTCTACACCTTC.